This is a list of T cell receptor beta chains from one sample in a study of graft-versus-host responses after intestinal transplantation. Some clones are missing from TCRdb's copy, which holds only in-frame ones; the method was immunoSEQ multiplex PCR. Seen here are about 90,000 clones, 91% observed once, and the top ten hold approximately 0.5%. No antigen has been assigned to these receptors. The input for sequencing was unstimulated CD8+ T cells sorted from spleen or lymph node cells, taken before intestinal transplant. All receptors come from a human donor who received an intestinal transplant. The CDR3 runs from the conserved cysteine through the conserved F or W. The order of the fields is CDR3 length, D gene, clone size, V gene, J gene, CDR3 DNA, CDR3 protein. The D gene is left open where the match is weak. Only some rows state a clone size, as once, few, many or a class for expanded clones.

cdr3_length: 15
d_call: TRBD1
clone_size: once
v_call: TRBV5-1
j_call: TRBJ1-2
cdr3_nt: TGCGCCAGCAGCTCTCCAGGGGGCCGGAACTATGGCTACACCTTC
cdr3_aa: CASSSPGGRNYGYTF

cdr3_length: 15
d_call: -
clone_size: -
v_call: TRBV10-3
j_call: TRBJ1-1
cdr3_nt: TGTGCCATCAGTGAGTCCCCGGGGATGAACACTGAAGCTTTCTTT
cdr3_aa: CAISESPGMNTEAFF

cdr3_length: 14
d_call: TRBD1
clone_size: -
v_call: TRBV19
j_call: TRBJ2-7
cdr3_nt: TGTGCCAGTAGTATTGGGACAGGGCCTTACGAGCAGTACTTC
cdr3_aa: CASSIGTGPYEQYF

cdr3_length: 14
d_call: -
clone_size: -
v_call: TRBV19
j_call: TRBJ2-1
cdr3_nt: TGTGCCAGCAGCATTGCGGCGTCCTACAATGAGCAGTTCTTC
cdr3_aa: CASSIAASYNEQFF

cdr3_length: 14
d_call: TRBD1
clone_size: -
v_call: TRBV5-1
j_call: TRBJ1-1
cdr3_nt: TGCGCCAGCAGCCTAAGACAGGGGAACACTGAAGCTTTCTTT
cdr3_aa: CASSLRQGNTEAFF

cdr3_length: 13
d_call: TRBD1
clone_size: -
v_call: TRBV15
j_call: TRBJ2-7
cdr3_nt: TGTGCCACCAGCAGACAGGGGGCGTCTGAGCAGTACTTC
cdr3_aa: CATSRQGASEQYF

cdr3_length: 12
d_call: -
clone_size: -
v_call: TRBV29-1
j_call: TRBJ1-3
cdr3_nt: TGCAGCGTTGTTGGACAGGGAAACACCATATATTTT
cdr3_aa: CSVVGQGNTIYF

cdr3_length: 17
d_call: -
clone_size: -
v_call: TRBV5-5
j_call: TRBJ1-6
cdr3_nt: TGTGCCAGCAGCCCGGACTCCTTGAGCTCCTATAATTCACCCCTCCACTTT
cdr3_aa: CASSPDSLSSYNSPLHF

cdr3_length: 13
d_call: TRBD1
clone_size: -
v_call: TRBV9
j_call: TRBJ1-2
cdr3_nt: TGTGCCAGCAGCCCCTTTAACGAGGGGGCCACCCGCTTC
cdr3_aa: CASSPFNEGATRF

cdr3_length: 15
d_call: -
clone_size: -
v_call: TRBV19
j_call: TRBJ1-3
cdr3_nt: TGTGCCAGTAGTACTGACAGCGTCTCTGGAAACACCATATATTTT
cdr3_aa: CASSTDSVSGNTIYF

cdr3_length: 14
d_call: TRBD2
clone_size: -
v_call: TRBV29-1
j_call: TRBJ2-7
cdr3_nt: TGCAGCGTTGTACGGGAGGGGATCTCCTACGAGCAGTACTTC
cdr3_aa: CSVVREGISYEQYF

cdr3_length: 13
d_call: TRBD1
clone_size: -
v_call: TRBV30
j_call: TRBJ1-2
cdr3_nt: TGTGCCTGGAGGGTCGGACAGGGGAATGGCTACACCTTC
cdr3_aa: CAWRVGQGNGYTF

cdr3_length: 13
d_call: -
clone_size: -
v_call: TRBV7-6
j_call: TRBJ2-7
cdr3_nt: TGTGCCAGCAGCCCAGGTGGGGGGTACGAGCAGTACTTC
cdr3_aa: CASSPGGGYEQYF

cdr3_length: 13
d_call: -
clone_size: -
v_call: TRBV6-1
j_call: TRBJ1-5
cdr3_nt: TGTGCCAGCGGAAGGACAGACAATCAGCCCCAGCATTTT
cdr3_aa: CASGRTDNQPQHF

cdr3_length: 12
d_call: -
clone_size: -
v_call: TRBV27
j_call: TRBJ2-7
cdr3_nt: TGTGCCACCATGGGACTTCGTTACGAGCAGTACTTC
cdr3_aa: CATMGLRYEQYF

cdr3_length: 13
d_call: TRBD1
clone_size: once
v_call: TRBV7-2
j_call: TRBJ1-1
cdr3_nt: TGTGCCAGCAGCTCCAACAGGGGGACTGAAGCTTTCTTT
cdr3_aa: CASSSNRGTEAFF

cdr3_length: 13
d_call: TRBD1
clone_size: few
v_call: TRBV30
j_call: TRBJ1-1
cdr3_nt: TGTGCCTGGAGTGTGACAGGGTTCACTGAAGCTTTCTTT
cdr3_aa: CAWSVTGFTEAFF

cdr3_length: 13
d_call: -
clone_size: once
v_call: TRBV27
j_call: TRBJ1-2
cdr3_nt: TGTGCCAGCAGTTTCCAGGGTAACTATGGCTACACCTTC
cdr3_aa: CASSFQGNYGYTF

cdr3_length: 17
d_call: -
clone_size: -
v_call: TRBV28
j_call: TRBJ2-2
cdr3_nt: TGTGCCACCTCCCGGCCCTCGGGAACATCGAACACCGGGGAGCTGTTTTTT
cdr3_aa: CATSRPSGTSNTGELFF

cdr3_length: 15
d_call: TRBD2
clone_size: -
v_call: TRBV5-1
j_call: TRBJ2-1
cdr3_nt: TGCGCCAGCAGCTTGCGGGGGGGCGGGTACAATGAGCAGTTCTTC
cdr3_aa: CASSLRGGGYNEQFF

cdr3_length: 13
d_call: TRBD1
clone_size: -
v_call: TRBV4-1
j_call: TRBJ2-3
cdr3_nt: TGCGCCAGCAGCCAGACAGGGCAAGATACGCAGTATTTT
cdr3_aa: CASSQTGQDTQYF

cdr3_length: 16
d_call: -
clone_size: once
v_call: TRBV28
j_call: TRBJ2-5
cdr3_nt: TGTGCCAGCAGTTTATTTGAGGGGGGGTACCAAGAGACCCAGTACTTC
cdr3_aa: CASSLFEGGYQETQYF

cdr3_length: 13
d_call: -
clone_size: -
v_call: TRBV7-8
j_call: TRBJ1-2
cdr3_nt: TGTGCCAGCAGCTTAGAGGGGGTTTATGGCTACACCTTC
cdr3_aa: CASSLEGVYGYTF

cdr3_length: 13
d_call: -
clone_size: -
v_call: TRBV7-9
j_call: TRBJ1-2
cdr3_nt: TGTGCCAGCAGCTTAGAAGGGGTTGATGGCTACACCTTC
cdr3_aa: CASSLEGVDGYTF

cdr3_length: 14
d_call: -
clone_size: -
v_call: TRBV30
j_call: TRBJ1-4
cdr3_nt: TGTGCCTGGAGTGTTCCTTCCCGGGGAGAAAAACTGTTTTTT
cdr3_aa: CAWSVPSRGEKLFF

cdr3_length: 14
d_call: -
clone_size: -
v_call: TRBV28
j_call: TRBJ2-7
cdr3_nt: TGTGCCAGCAGTCAAGGAGTCCGGGGCTACGAGCAGTACTTC
cdr3_aa: CASSQGVRGYEQYF

cdr3_length: 14
d_call: -
clone_size: -
v_call: TRBV29-1
j_call: TRBJ2-3
cdr3_nt: TGCAGCGTTGATGGGCTAGCGACCACAGATACGCAGTATTTT
cdr3_aa: CSVDGLATTDTQYF

cdr3_length: 14
d_call: -
clone_size: -
v_call: TRBV7-7
j_call: TRBJ2-1
cdr3_nt: TGTGCCAGCAGCTTAGAAGCTAGCAGTTACGAGCAGTTCTTC
cdr3_aa: CASSLEASSYEQFF

cdr3_length: 15
d_call: -
clone_size: -
v_call: TRBV7-9
j_call: TRBJ2-2
cdr3_nt: TGTGCCAGCAGCGGACTCTTCAGGGGTGACGGGGAGCTGTTTTTT
cdr3_aa: CASSGLFRGDGELFF

cdr3_length: 16
d_call: -
clone_size: -
v_call: TRBV5-1
j_call: TRBJ2-3
cdr3_nt: TGCGCCAGCAGCTTGGTGTCTCCAGGGCTCCCAGATACGCAGTATTTT
cdr3_aa: CASSLVSPGLPDTQYF

cdr3_length: 16
d_call: -
clone_size: -
v_call: TRBV10-3
j_call: TRBJ2-7
cdr3_nt: TGTGCCATCAGTGAGACGGGGTTCCTTCGGACCTACGAGCAGTACTTC
cdr3_aa: CAISETGFLRTYEQYF

cdr3_length: 14
d_call: TRBD2
clone_size: -
v_call: TRBV6-5
j_call: TRBJ2-3
cdr3_nt: TGTGCCAGTGCTAGCGGGAGGGCCTGGGATACGCAGTATTTT
cdr3_aa: CASASGRAWDTQYF

cdr3_length: 15
d_call: TRBD2
clone_size: -
v_call: TRBV6-5
j_call: TRBJ2-5
cdr3_nt: TGTGCCAGCAGTTACCGTATGCGGGAGACAGAGACCCAGTACTTC
cdr3_aa: CASSYRMRETETQYF

cdr3_length: 18
d_call: -
clone_size: -
v_call: TRBV4-1
j_call: TRBJ2-3
cdr3_nt: TGCGCCAGCAGCCAAGAAAGGATGATGGCAGGGGACACAGATACGCAGTATTTT
cdr3_aa: CASSQERMMAGDTDTQYF

cdr3_length: 16
d_call: TRBD2
clone_size: -
v_call: TRBV6-1
j_call: TRBJ2-7
cdr3_nt: TGTGCCAGCAGTGCCCGCCCAGGTAGCGGGAGCTACGAGCAGTACTTC
cdr3_aa: CASSARPGSGSYEQYF

cdr3_length: 14
d_call: -
clone_size: -
v_call: TRBV11-2
j_call: TRBJ2-3
cdr3_nt: TGTGCCAGCAGCCCGAGACTAAGTCCAGATACGCAGTATTTT
cdr3_aa: CASSPRLSPDTQYF

cdr3_length: 14
d_call: TRBD1
clone_size: -
v_call: TRBV30
j_call: TRBJ2-4
cdr3_nt: TGTGCCTGGAGTCACAGGGGATCCAAAAACATTCAGTACTTC
cdr3_aa: CAWSHRGSKNIQYF

cdr3_length: 13
d_call: -
clone_size: -
v_call: TRBV6-5
j_call: TRBJ2-5
cdr3_nt: TGTGCCAGCAGTTACAATTTGAGGGAGACCCAGTACTTC
cdr3_aa: CASSYNLRETQYF

cdr3_length: 14
d_call: -
clone_size: -
v_call: TRBV9
j_call: TRBJ2-7
cdr3_nt: TGTGCCAGCAGCCCTAGGGACAACGCTTACGAGCAGTACTTC
cdr3_aa: CASSPRDNAYEQYF

cdr3_length: 13
d_call: TRBD1
clone_size: -
v_call: TRBV9
j_call: TRBJ2-4
cdr3_nt: TGTGCCAGCAGCACCCTGACAGGGCGCATTCAGTACTTC
cdr3_aa: CASSTLTGRIQYF

cdr3_length: 18
d_call: TRBD1
clone_size: -
v_call: TRBV4-1
j_call: TRBJ1-1
cdr3_nt: TGCGCCAGCAGCCTCTACCGACAGGGGGAAAGGGCTTGGACTGAAGCTTTCTTT
cdr3_aa: CASSLYRQGERAWTEAFF

cdr3_length: 14
d_call: -
clone_size: once
v_call: TRBV5-6
j_call: TRBJ2-7
cdr3_nt: TGTGCCAGCAGCTTGGTTGCCGGCCGGGGCGAGCAGTACTTC
cdr3_aa: CASSLVAGRGEQYF

cdr3_length: 16
d_call: -
clone_size: -
v_call: TRBV29-1
j_call: TRBJ2-5
cdr3_nt: TGCAGCGTTGAGGGGGGGCTAGGGCTTTCGGGAGAGACCCAGTACTTC
cdr3_aa: CSVEGGLGLSGETQYF

cdr3_length: 15
d_call: -
clone_size: -
v_call: TRBV5-1
j_call: TRBJ2-1
cdr3_nt: TGCGCCAGCAGCTTTCGAAGCGAGACCTACAATGAGCAGTTCTTC
cdr3_aa: CASSFRSETYNEQFF

cdr3_length: 13
d_call: -
clone_size: -
v_call: TRBV27
j_call: TRBJ2-1
cdr3_nt: TGTGCCAGCAGTTTAACCCGGTGGAATGAGCAGTTCTTC
cdr3_aa: CASSLTRWNEQFF

cdr3_length: 16
d_call: TRBD2
clone_size: -
v_call: TRBV5-8
j_call: TRBJ2-1
cdr3_nt: TGTGCCGGCAGCTTGGAGGGACTAGCGGGAGTCAATGAGCAGTTCTTC
cdr3_aa: CAGSLEGLAGVNEQFF

cdr3_length: 13
d_call: -
clone_size: -
v_call: TRBV4-1
j_call: TRBJ2-5
cdr3_nt: TGCGCCAGCAGCCAGATTACTGAGGAGACCCAGTACTTC
cdr3_aa: CASSQITEETQYF

cdr3_length: 14
d_call: -
clone_size: -
v_call: TRBV28
j_call: TRBJ2-7
cdr3_nt: TGTGCCAGCAGTTCGGGAATCTCGCCCTACGAGCAGTACTTC
cdr3_aa: CASSSGISPYEQYF

cdr3_length: 14
d_call: TRBD1
clone_size: -
v_call: TRBV27
j_call: TRBJ1-2
cdr3_nt: TGTGCCAGCAGTTCGACAGGGGCGGACTATGGCTACACCTTC
cdr3_aa: CASSSTGADYGYTF